The clone carrying this TCR beta chain occurred a few times. Its specificity is not known. This sample was taken from a study of CD8+CD57+ T cells in acquired aplastic anemia. Overall study results and limits: Patients and controls were not found to differ significantly in CD8+ Simpson's diversity.

V shed 9 bases, J shed 4 bases, and the junction held 2 bases outside the gene matches. The V gene's germline CDR1 is ENHRY and CDR2 SYGVKD. The CDR3 totals 12 residues. Both TCR beta VDJ combination and CDR3 sequence profiling were carried out. Genomic DNA was the template for this profiling. TCRdb reprocessed the reads via MiXCR and lists one record per CDR3 protein. This table has hundreds of thousands of distinct CDR3 sequences, 50% to 70% appearing once. The origin of this receptor is a human donor with severe aplastic anemia or a healthy control (not recorded which). The chain combines TRBV10-3 with TRBJ1-5; TRBD1 aligns across 8 bases. Source material: sorted CD4+, CD8+, or CD8+CD57+ T cells (not recorded which) from PBMCs. Here the CDR3 reads CAIGTGNQPQHF. The CDR3 nucleotides read TGTGCCATTGGGACAGGAAATCAGCCCCAGCATTTT.